What follows are 22 T cell receptor beta chains derived from one specimen sequenced in a study of blood T cell repertoires in COVID-19. Sequenced by immunoSEQ multiplex PCR; TCRdb stores in-frame clones only, minus some. The sample has some 200,000 clones, 86% seen once; the top ten hold about 0.81%. Sequenced material: peripheral blood. These receptors originate from a woman in her 70s with acute or convalescent COVID-19.

V and J are TRBV9 and TRBJ2-1, with TRBD2 identical over 8 bases. V dropped 4 bases and J dropped 0; count of bases not matched to a gene: 3. Looked up from germline, CDR1 is SGDLS and CDR2 is YYNGEE. This CDR3 has 15 residues. CDR3 sequence: CASSFTSGSYNEQFF. CDR3 bases: TGTGCCAGCAGCTTTACTAGCGGCTCCTACAATGAGCAGTTCTTC.

V usage is TRBV28 and J usage is TRBJ2-7; perhaps TRBD2 as D (5 bases). Germline values: CDR1 MDHEN, CDR2 SYDVKM. The CDR3 extends over 13 amino acids. Trimming cost V 5 bases and J 3 bases, with 11 bases left between them. DNA for the CDR3: TGTGCCAGCAGTGCTCCCGAGGGCTACGAGCAGTACTTC. It translates to CASSAPEGYEQYF.

The rearrangement links TRBV28 to TRBJ1-5; D is unclear. The CDR3 is 16 residues long. Germline lookup yields CDR1 MDHEN and CDR2 SYDVKM. Deletions cut 4 bases from V and 4 bases from J, with 17 bases between. CDR3 sequence: CASSSLIGGSNQPQHF. In nucleotides, the CDR3 is TGTGCCAGCAGTTCCCTTATCGGAGGCTCGAATCAGCCCCAGCATTTT.

The chain uses TRBV6-2 or TRBV6-3 and TRBJ1-5, with TRBD1 matching 7 bases. Unmatched junction bases numbered 9, after V lost 6 bases and J lost 4 bases. The CDR3 runs 15 residues. Germline V gives CDR1 MNHEY, CDR2 SVGEGT. In DNA form, the CDR3 reads TGTGCCAGCAGCCACGGGACAGTACGAAATCAGCCCCAGCATTTT. Protein sequence: CASSHGTVRNQPQHF.

J is TRBJ1-5 and V is TRBV19; D is ambiguous. There are 13 residues in the CDR3. The V end lost 2 bases, the J end lost 4 bases, and 6 bases lay between the germline ends. Germline-derived CDR1 and CDR2 are LNHDA and SQIVND (reference sequence). CDR3 sequence reads: CASSISRNQPQHF. In nucleotides, the CDR3 is TGTGCCAGTAGTATATCACGGAATCAGCCCCAGCATTTT.

The chain has TRBV3-1 (or the pseudogene TRBV3-2) and TRBJ1-5; 7 bases agree with TRBD1. The V segment lost 3 bases and the J segment 3 bases; nucleotides outside the gene matches: 2. Germline lookup yields CDR1 LGHDT and CDR2 YNNKEL (reference sequence). CDR3 length equals 14 residues. The CDR3 spells CASSHGQANQPQHF. Here the CDR3 DNA reads TGTGCCAGCAGCCACGGACAGGCCAATCAGCCCCAGCATTTT.

The chain has TRBV16 and TRBJ1-1; D remains unclear. Germline V gives CDR1 KGHSY, CDR2 FQNENV. The V end was cut by 7 bases, the J end by 8 bases, with 17 bases between. CDR3 length: 13 amino acids. In nucleotides, the CDR3 is TGTGCCAGCATGAGAGGTCCGGTTTCGGAAGCTTTCTTT. Translation: CASMRGPVSEAFF.

The V and J genes are TRBV6-5 and TRBJ2-6; D not certain. The germline V gene has CDR1 MNHEY and CDR2 SVGAGI. The CDR3 is made up of 15 amino acids. Deletions cut 6 bases from V and 0 bases from J, with 9 bases between. The DNA for the CDR3 is TGTGCCAGCAGGAAGAGGCGCTCTGGGGCCAACGTCCTGACTTTC. This sequence encodes CASRKRRSGANVLTF.

V is TRBV27 and J is TRBJ1-2, with a possible D match to TRBD1 (5 bases). The CDR3 runs to 13 residues. Germline V gene lookup returns CDR1 MNHEY and CDR2 SMNVEV (reference sequence). V gave up 6 bases and J gave up 1 base, with 9 bases separating them. As DNA, the CDR3 is TGTGCCAGCAGACCGACAGATAACTATGGCTACACCTTC. Protein product: CASRPTDNYGYTF.

The CDR3 nucleotides read TGTGCCAGCTCTCCAACTTCGACAGGGGGCGACTATGGCTACACCTTC. Translated: CASSPTSTGGDYGYTF. The V and J genes are TRBV18 and TRBJ1-2; 10 bases align to TRBD1. J was trimmed by 3 bases and V by 6 bases; bases with no gene match: 10. This CDR3 contains 16 residues. The germline V gene has CDR1 KGHSH and CDR2 LQKENI.

A single count supports this clone. The chain recombines TRBV20-1 with TRBJ1-1; possible D gene TRBD1, 5 bases. CDR3 length equals 15 residues. Trimming cost V 3 bases and J 1 base, with 15 bases left between them. Germline V gene sequence: CDR1 DFQATT, CDR2 SNEGSKA (reference sequence). The CDR3 sequence: CSASEDPGRNTEAFF. The CDR3 DNA reads as TGCAGTGCTAGTGAGGACCCAGGGCGGAACACTGAAGCTTTCTTT.

The chain employs TRBV5-4 and TRBJ1-1; D call uncertain. This CDR3 comprises 14 residues. V was cut by 1 base and J by 1 base, with 8 bases left in between. Germline CDR1 SGHNT, CDR2 YYREEE (reference sequence). CDR3 sequence reads: CASSLRGRNTEAFF. CDR3 DNA: TGTGCCAGCAGCTTGAGAGGCAGGAACACTGAAGCTTTCTTT.

The V gene is TRBV5-1, the J gene TRBJ1-2; 8 bases are a match to TRBD1. The CDR3 has 15 residues. Unmatched junction bases numbered 7, after V lost 2 bases and J lost 4 bases. CDR1 and CDR2 (germline): SGHRS, YFSETQ. The CDR3 DNA reads as TGCGCCAGCAGCTTTGGGACAGGCCAAGGCTATGGCTACACCTTC. Its protein product is CASSFGTGQGYGYTF.

The chain has TRBV19 and TRBJ2-4; 7 bases agree with TRBD1. The CDR3 has 13 amino acids. Trimming cost V 9 bases and J 3 bases; bases outside gene matches: 5. The germline V gene has CDR1 LNHDA and CDR2 SQIVND (reference sequence). CDR3 in amino acids: CASRQGLKNIQYF. CDR3 DNA sequence: TGTGCCAGCAGACAGGGCCTCAAAAACATTCAGTACTTC.

V is TRBV24-1 and J is TRBJ2-1; TRBD1 agrees at 9 bases. This CDR3 region has 15 residues. Germline CDR1 KGHDR, CDR2 SFDVKD. V lost 1 base, J lost 10 bases, and 7 bases stayed unmatched. The DNA of the CDR3 is TGTGCCACCAGTGATTTTGGGACAGGGATAAGGGAGCAGTTCTTC. Its translation is CATSDFGTGIREQFF.

This rearrangement joins TRBV12-3 or TRBV12-4 to TRBJ2-1; D remains ambiguous. Trimming took off 8 bases at V and 7 bases at J, with 9 bases between the two ends. The CDR3 length is 11 residues. CDR3 sequence: CASQILNEQFF. The CDR3, as DNA: TGTGCCAGCCAGATATTGAATGAGCAGTTCTTC.

The chain employs TRBV12-5 and TRBJ2-3, with 8 bases aligning to TRBD1. The germline gives CDR1 LGHNT, CDR2 FRNRAP. The CDR3 totals 14 residues. The trim removed 5 bases at V and 4 bases at J, leaving 5 bases unmatched. CDR3 bases: TGTGCTAGTGGTACAGGGACAGGTCCAGATACGCAGTATTTT. Translation: CASGTGTGPDTQYF.

CDR3 coding DNA: TGCGCCAGCAGTGTTCGGCGGGACGGGGAGCTGTTTTTT. Its protein is CASSVRRDGELFF. The rearrangement joins TRBV10-1 to TRBJ2-2, with D possibly matching TRBD2 (6 bases). The CDR3 extends over 13 amino acids. V was shortened by 4 bases and J by 7 bases, with 10 bases between the two germline ends. Germline V gene lookup returns CDR1 WNHNN and CDR2 SYGVQD (reference sequence).

The V gene is TRBV11-3, the J gene TRBJ2-3, with D perhaps matching TRBD1 (5 bases). The CDR3 is 14 amino acids. Germline CDR1 is SGHNT and CDR2 is YENEEA. Deletions cut 4 bases from V and 1 base from J, with 9 bases between. The CDR3 nucleotides are TGTGCCAGCAGCTCCCAAGGGGGCACAGATACGCAGTATTTT. Translating gives CASSSQGGTDTQYF.

This clone has a handful of counts. The gene calls are TRBV14 and TRBJ1-3, with no clear D. This CDR3 comprises 8 residues. Germline values: CDR1 SGHDN, CDR2 FVKESK. Trimming pared 11 bases from V and 9 bases from J, leaving 5 bases between. CDR3: CARGTIYF. CDR3 in DNA: TGTGCCCGCGGCACCATATATTTT.

This clone turned up a few times. The rearrangement uses TRBV9 and TRBJ2-1; 8 bases are shared with TRBD1. Trimming at V came to 4 bases and at J to 7 bases, leaving 10 bases not matched to a gene. This CDR3 region has 15 residues. Looked up from germline, CDR1 is SGDLS and CDR2 is YYNGEE. CDR3 in amino acids: CASSPRDRQANEQFF. CDR3 sequence (DNA): TGTGCCAGCAGCCCCCGGGACAGGCAAGCAAATGAGCAGTTCTTC.

The rearrangement joins TRBV6-2 or TRBV6-3 to TRBJ1-1; perhaps TRBD1 as D (6 bases). CDR1 and CDR2 (germline): MNHEY, SVGEGT. The CDR3 extends over 13 amino acids. V lost 6 bases and J lost 8, with 16 bases in between. The CDR3 here is CASSLNLRGEAFF. CDR3 nucleotide sequence: TGTGCCAGCAGCCTCAACCTCAGGGGAGAAGCTTTCTTT.